Each of the 8 T cell receptor beta chains below was sequenced from the same sample in a study of control samples from healthy donors and cancer patients. The data were produced by immunoSEQ multiplex PCR, yet TCRdb's version contains in-frame clones alone and is incomplete. The table lists tens of thousands of clones, about 90% of them singletons, with about 12% in the top ten. The sequencing sample was made of PBMCs. These receptors all stem from a woman aged 60-75 years with lung cancer.

The chain uses TRBV30 and TRBJ2-3; unclear D gene. V was cut by 1 base and J by 1 base, with 9 bases left in between. CDR3 size: 14 residues. Germline CDR1 and CDR2: GTSNPN and SVGIG (reference sequence). CDR3 sequence (DNA): TGTGCCTGGAGTGCTCTATCAGGCACAGATACGCAGTATTTT. Translated, it gives CAWSALSGTDTQYF.

The rearrangement joins TRBV7-2 to TRBJ1-1, with D possibly matching TRBD1 (5 bases). From germline, CDR1 is SGHTA and CDR2 FQGNSA. V gave up 2 bases and J gave up 1 base, with 11 bases separating them. This CDR3 is built from 15 residues. CDR3 in amino acids: CASSLYRNTNTEAFF. CDR3 in DNA: TGTGCCAGCAGCTTATACAGGAATACGAACACTGAAGCTTTCTTT.

This chain connects TRBV7-9 to TRBJ1-3; 7 nucleotides match TRBD1. CDR3 length equals 16 residues. The trim removed 5 bases at V and 3 bases at J, leaving 10 bases unmatched. Per germline, CDR1 SEHNR and CDR2 FQNEAQ (reference sequence). CDR3 DNA: TGTGCCAGCAGCAGCAGTCGACAGGGCGGTGGAAACACCATATATTTT. It encodes CASSSSRQGGGNTIYF. The full variable domain, completed using reference TRBV7-9 and TRBJ1-3, is DTGVSQNPRHKITKRGQNVTFRCDPISEHNRLYWYRQTLGQGPEFLTYFQNEAQLEKSRLLSDRFSAERPKGSFSTLEIQRTEQGDSAMYLCASSSSRQGGGNTIYFGEGSWLTVV.

V and J are TRBV19 and TRBJ1-2, with D tentatively TRBD1 (5 bases). Germline loops: CDR1 LNHDA, CDR2 SQIVND (reference sequence). CDR3 size: 11 residues. Trimming cost V 6 bases and J 6 bases, with 8 bases left between them. The CDR3 spells CASRRQNGYTF. As DNA, the CDR3 is TGTGCCAGTAGGAGACAGAATGGCTACACCTTC.

The rearrangement uses TRBV5-1 and TRBJ2-1; D uncertain. The CDR3 totals 15 residues. Trimming shortened V by 0 bases and J by 7 bases, and 14 bases separated the two germline ends. Germline V gives CDR1 SGHRS, CDR2 YFSETQ. CDR3 protein: CASSLEGNWVNEQFF. The CDR3 DNA is TGCGCCAGCAGCTTGGAAGGGAATTGGGTGAATGAGCAGTTCTTC.

The chain employs TRBV3-1 (or the pseudogene TRBV3-2) and TRBJ2-7; D is tentatively TRBD1 or TRBD2 (5 bases each). The germline V gene has CDR1 LGHDT and CDR2 YNNKEL (reference sequence). V shed 6 bases and J shed 3 bases, with 18 bases lying between them. The length of the CDR3 is 15 residues. The CDR3 nucleotides are TGTGCCAGCAGTCTAACCTCCGGGACGGACTACGAGCAGTACTTC. This sequence encodes CASSLTSGTDYEQYF.

The rearrangement uses TRBV7-6 and TRBJ2-5; 14 positions agree with TRBD2. Germline CDR1 and CDR2: SGHVS and FNYEAQ. V lost 5 bases to trimming and J lost 5 bases; unmatched junction nucleotides: 4. The length of the CDR3 is 15 residues. CDR3 protein: CASSPGLAGGETQYF. The CDR3 DNA is TGTGCCAGCAGCCCAGGACTAGCGGGGGGTGAGACCCAGTACTTC.

This chain joins TRBV5-1 and TRBJ2-2, with TRBD2 matching over 14 bases. Germline CDR1 SGHRS, CDR2 YFSETQ. The J segment lost 3 bases and the V segment lost 4 bases, leaving 2 bases of the junction unmatched. This CDR3 has 16 residues. The CDR3 here is CASSPGLAGDTGELFF. In DNA form, the CDR3 reads TGCGCCAGCAGCCCGGGACTAGCGGGGGACACCGGGGAGCTGTTTTTT.